The sequence of this TCR beta chain was determined in a study of blood T cell repertoires in COVID-19. Study details: The study drew acute and convalescent COVID-19 samples from the United States, Italy and Spain. The cDNA or gDNA used as material had been derived from T cells, B-cell-depleted T cells, or PBMCs.

In the source study's methods: Estimates of nucleated cell counts were drawn from the amplification of reference gene primers. Clones were read by immunoSEQ multiplex PCR, and TCRdb kept only the in-frame ones, dropping some. D and trimming were read from the DNA, whereas the V and J calls and clone size are those reported in that table. The data show some 130,000 clones, 75% to 90% seen once. One Seattle source followed patients from active infection through their disease course. Trimming shortened V by 11 bases and J by 1 base, and 14 bases separated the two germline ends. The CDR3 sequence is 13 residues long. Per the germline V gene, CDR1 is MNHEY and CDR2 is SVGAGI.

The TCR originated in a man aged 60-69 years with COVID-19, enrolled during active disease. This chain connects TRBV6-5 to TRBJ1-1; D might be TRBD1 (5 bases). The sequenced material came from peripheral blood. CDR3 loop: CAAQGGRNTEAFF. The CDR3 DNA follows: TGTGCCGCCCAGGGAGGGCGGAACACTGAAGCTTTCTTT.